One and the same sample provided the 10 T cell receptor beta chains below, sequenced in a study of shared clonotypes between healthy human individuals. Some clones are missing from TCRdb's copy, which holds only in-frame ones; the method was immunoSEQ multiplex PCR. The sample has 850,000 to 1,200,000 clones, 60% to 80% seen once; the top ten hold around 1.4%. Sequencing input: memory CD4+ T cells sorted from blood. Subset described: CD45RA-negative fraction. The receptors shown here come from a man between 18 and 29 years old in good health.

This sequence joins TRBV13 and TRBJ2-2, with 9 bases matching TRBD2. Trimming took 5 bases from V and 0 from J; bases not matched to a gene: 7. CDR1 and CDR2 from the germline V gene are PRHDT and FYEKMQ (reference sequence). The CDR3 loop spans 17 amino acids. CDR3 amino acids: CASSPLAGQTNTGELFF. For the CDR3, the DNA is TGTGCCAGCAGCCCCCTAGCGGGACAGACGAACACCGGGGAGCTGTTTTTT.

V and J are TRBV10-2 and TRBJ1-2, with D hard to call. CDR3 length equals 13 residues. CDR1 is WSHSY, CDR2 SAAADI, per germline. V gave up 5 bases and J gave up 2 bases, with 9 bases separating them. The CDR3 DNA reads as TGCGCCAGCAGTCTAGCCATCAACTATGGCTACACCTTC. Amino acid sequence: CASSLAINYGYTF.

This clone was observed once. The chain combines TRBV30 with TRBJ1-2; 7 bases align to TRBD1. The V gene's germline CDR1 is GTSNPN and CDR2 SVGIG (reference sequence). CDR3 length: 11 amino acids. CDR3 sequence: CGVRTGYGYTF. CDR3 DNA: TGTGGGGTCCGGACAGGTTATGGCTACACCTTC.

The V gene is TRBV7-2, the J gene TRBJ1-4; 8 bases are shared with TRBD1. Germline V lookup: CDR1 SGHTA, CDR2 FQGNSA. CDR3 length: 15 residues. V dropped 2 bases and J dropped 10; count of bases not matched to a gene: 9. The CDR3 region has the DNA TGTGCCAGCAGCTTATCAGGGCAGGGGGCTGGAAAACTGTTTTTT. As protein: CASSLSGQGAGKLFF. Using reference TRBV7-2 and TRBJ1-4 for the parts outside the CDR3, the full variable domain is GAGVSQSPSNKVTEKGKDVELRCDPISGHTALYWYRQSLGQGLEFLIYFQGNSAPDKSGLPSDRFSAERTGGSVSTLTIQRTQQEDSAVYLCASSLSGQGAGKLFFGSGTQLSVL.

Points on this clone: This specimen includes other DNA sequences encoding the same CDR3. The chain combines TRBV9 with TRBJ1-2; D is uncertain. Germline CDR1 SGDLS, CDR2 YYNGEE. Trimming cost V 2 bases and J 1 base, with 3 bases left between them. This CDR3 spans 12 amino acids. DNA for the CDR3: TGTGCCAGCAGCGTCGATAACTATGGCTACACCTTC. It yields the protein CASSVDNYGYTF.

V and J are TRBV7-9 and TRBJ2-7, with 8 bases matching TRBD2. The trim removed 1 base at V and 6 bases at J, leaving 8 bases unmatched. There are 15 residues in the CDR3. Germline values: CDR1 SEHNR, CDR2 FQNEAQ (reference sequence). The CDR3 region has the DNA TGTGCCAGCAGCTTAGTTGAAGCGGGAGTATTCGAGCAGTACTTC. It is translated as CASSLVEAGVFEQYF.

The V and J genes are TRBV28 and TRBJ1-6, with a possible D match to TRBD1 (6 bases). The V end was cut by 5 bases, the J end by 10 bases, with 18 bases between. The CDR3 runs 15 residues. Germline V gene sequence: CDR1 MDHEN, CDR2 SYDVKM. This chain's CDR3 is CASSPLGQSISPLHF. CDR3 sequence (DNA): TGTGCCAGCAGTCCACTTGGACAGTCTATATCACCCCTCCACTTT.

The V call is TRBV2, the J call TRBJ2-3, with 12 bases identical to TRBD2. The CDR3 consists of 16 residues. Per germline, CDR1 SNHLY and CDR2 FYNNEI. With 5 bases clipped from V and 1 base from J, the junction kept 4 bases outside the gene matches. The CDR3 DNA sequence: TGTGCCAGCAGTCACCGGACTAGCGGGGGCACAGATACGCAGTATTTT. This codes for CASSHRTSGGTDTQYF.

This clone was detected once. The V gene is TRBV7-2, the J gene TRBJ1-6; D unclear. Germline CDR1 is SGHTA and CDR2 is FQGNSA. The V end lost 1 base, the J end lost 6 bases, and 10 bases lay between the germline ends. The CDR3 is made up of 15 amino acids. The DNA of the CDR3 is TGTGCCAGCAGCTTAGAGGAACGGTCTAATTCACCCCTCCACTTT. Residues: CASSLEERSNSPLHF.

Here the CDR3 DNA reads TGCGCCAGCAGCTGGACTAGCGGGGGCAATGAGCAGTTCTTC. It translates to CASSWTSGGNEQFF. The J gene is TRBJ2-1, the V gene TRBV10-2, with 13 bases lining up with TRBD2. Germline V lookup: CDR1 WSHSY, CDR2 SAAADI. V was clipped by 6 bases and J by 6 bases; unmatched bases: 2. The CDR3 loop spans 14 amino acids.